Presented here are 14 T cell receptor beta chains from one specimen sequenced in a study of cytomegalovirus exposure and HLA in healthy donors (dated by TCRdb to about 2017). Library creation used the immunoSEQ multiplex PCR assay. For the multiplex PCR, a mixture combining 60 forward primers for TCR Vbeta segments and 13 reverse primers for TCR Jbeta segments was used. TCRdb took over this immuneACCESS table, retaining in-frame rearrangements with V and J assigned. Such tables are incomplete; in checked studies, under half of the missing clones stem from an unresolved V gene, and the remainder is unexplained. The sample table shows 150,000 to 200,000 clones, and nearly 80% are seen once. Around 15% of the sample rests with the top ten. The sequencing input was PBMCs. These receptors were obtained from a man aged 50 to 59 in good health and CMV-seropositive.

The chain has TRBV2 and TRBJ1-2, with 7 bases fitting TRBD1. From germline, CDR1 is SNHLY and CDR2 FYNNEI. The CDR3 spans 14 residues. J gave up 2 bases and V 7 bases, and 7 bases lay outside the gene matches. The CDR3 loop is CASIGEQGNYGYTF. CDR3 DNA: TGTGCCAGCATAGGAGAACAGGGGAACTATGGCTACACCTTC.

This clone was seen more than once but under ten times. The CDR3 loop is CASSPTGHYEQYV. CDR3 coding DNA: TGTGCCAGCAGTCCGACAGGGCACTACGAGCAGTACGTC. The chain is built from TRBV2 and TRBJ2-7; 7 bases fit TRBD1. The V segment lost 5 bases and the J segment 3 bases; nucleotides outside the gene matches: 4. The CDR3 has 13 residues. CDR1 SNHLY and CDR2 FYNNEI come from the germline V gene.

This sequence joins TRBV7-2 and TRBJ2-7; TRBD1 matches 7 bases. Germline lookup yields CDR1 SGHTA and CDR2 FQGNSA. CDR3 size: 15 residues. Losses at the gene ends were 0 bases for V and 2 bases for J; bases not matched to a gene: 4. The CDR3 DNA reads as TGTGCCAGCAGCTTAGCTTGGGACAGAACCTACGAGCAGTACTTC. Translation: CASSLAWDRTYEQYF.

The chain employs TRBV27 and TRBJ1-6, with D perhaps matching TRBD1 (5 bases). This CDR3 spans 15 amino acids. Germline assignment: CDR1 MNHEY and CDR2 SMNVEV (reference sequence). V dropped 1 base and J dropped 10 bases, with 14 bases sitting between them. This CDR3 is CASSLLGQGDSPLHF. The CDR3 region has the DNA TGTGCCAGCAGTTTATTGGGGCAGGGTGACTCACCCCTCCACTTT.

CDR3 bases: TGTGCCACCAGCCCTACTGGGACAGGGATTGGGACTGAAGCTTTCTTT. This encodes CATSPTGTGIGTEAFF. This chain connects TRBV15 to TRBJ1-1; 9 bases align to TRBD1. V lost 5 bases to trimming and J lost 5 bases; unmatched junction nucleotides: 12. Germline V CDR1 and CDR2: LNHNV, YYDKDF (reference sequence). The CDR3 totals 16 residues.

The CDR3 loop is CASSGPAVGTFSYNEQFF. The CDR3 bases are TGTGCCAGCAGTGGCCCCGCGGTAGGGACTTTCTCCTACAATGAGCAGTTCTTC. The chain combines TRBV6-1 with TRBJ2-1, with a weak D call TRBD2 (6 bases). This CDR3 has 18 amino acids. Germline CDR1 and CDR2: MNHNS and SASEGT. With 4 bases removed from V and 0 bases from J, the gap between germline ends came to 19 bases.

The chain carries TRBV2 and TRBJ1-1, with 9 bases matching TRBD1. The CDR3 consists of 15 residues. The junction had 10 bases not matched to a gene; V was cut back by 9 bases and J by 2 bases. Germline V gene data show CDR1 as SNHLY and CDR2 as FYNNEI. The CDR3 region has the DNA TGTGCCAGTAGGAGGGGACAGGGCCCTAACACTGAAGCTTTCTTT. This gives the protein CASRRGQGPNTEAFF.

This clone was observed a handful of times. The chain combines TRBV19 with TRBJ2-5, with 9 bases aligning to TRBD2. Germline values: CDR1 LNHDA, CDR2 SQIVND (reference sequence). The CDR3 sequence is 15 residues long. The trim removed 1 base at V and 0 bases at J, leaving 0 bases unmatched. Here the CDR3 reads CASSIVAGDQETQYF. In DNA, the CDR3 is TGTGCCAGTAGTATAGTAGCGGGGGACCAAGAGACCCAGTACTTC.

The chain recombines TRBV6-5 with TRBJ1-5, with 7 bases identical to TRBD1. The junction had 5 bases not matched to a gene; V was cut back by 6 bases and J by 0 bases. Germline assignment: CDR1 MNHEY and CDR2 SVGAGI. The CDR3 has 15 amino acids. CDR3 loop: CASRTGTDSNQPQHF. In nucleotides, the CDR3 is TGTGCCAGCAGAACCGGGACAGATAGCAATCAGCCCCAGCATTTT.

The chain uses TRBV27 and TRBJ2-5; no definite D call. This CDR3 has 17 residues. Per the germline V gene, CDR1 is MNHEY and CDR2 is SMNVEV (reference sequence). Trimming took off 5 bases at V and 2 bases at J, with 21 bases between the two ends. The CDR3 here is CASSPTFWHDTQETQYF. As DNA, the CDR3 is TGTGCCAGCAGTCCCACCTTCTGGCATGATACACAAGAGACCCAGTACTTC.

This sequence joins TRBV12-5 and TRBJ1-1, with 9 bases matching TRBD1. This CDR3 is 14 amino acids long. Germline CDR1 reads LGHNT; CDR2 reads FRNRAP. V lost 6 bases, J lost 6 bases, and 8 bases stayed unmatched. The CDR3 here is CASGETGGHAEAFF. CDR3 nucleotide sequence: TGTGCTAGTGGGGAGACAGGGGGGCACGCTGAAGCTTTCTTT. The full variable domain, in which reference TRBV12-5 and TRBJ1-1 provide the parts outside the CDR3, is DARVTQTPRHKVTEMGQEVTMRCQPILGHNTVFWYRQTMMQGLELLAYFRNRAPLDDSGMPKDRFSAEMPDATLATLKIQPSEPRDSAVYFCASGETGGHAEAFFGQGTRLTVV.

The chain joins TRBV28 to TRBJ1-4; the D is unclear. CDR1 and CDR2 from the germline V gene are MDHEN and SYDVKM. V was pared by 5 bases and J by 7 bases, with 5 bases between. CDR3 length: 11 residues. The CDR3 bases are TGTGCCAGCAGTCACACTGAAAAACTGTTTTTT. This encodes CASSHTEKLFF.

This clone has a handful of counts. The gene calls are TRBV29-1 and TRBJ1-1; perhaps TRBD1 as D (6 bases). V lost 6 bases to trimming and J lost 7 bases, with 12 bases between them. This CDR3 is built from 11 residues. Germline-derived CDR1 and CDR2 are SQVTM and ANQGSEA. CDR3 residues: CSVTPGDEAFF. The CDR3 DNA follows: TGCAGCGTCACCCCAGGGGATGAAGCTTTCTTT. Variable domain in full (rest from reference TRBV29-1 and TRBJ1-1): SAVISQKPSRDICQRGTSLTIQCQVDSQVTMMFWYRQQPGQSLTLIATANQGSEATYESGFVIDKFPISRPNLTFSTLTVSNMSPEDSSIYLCSVTPGDEAFFGQGTRLTVV.

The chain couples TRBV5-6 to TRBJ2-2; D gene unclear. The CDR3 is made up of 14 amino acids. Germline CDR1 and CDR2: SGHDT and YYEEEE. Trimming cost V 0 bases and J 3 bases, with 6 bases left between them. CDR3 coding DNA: TGTGCCAGCAGCTTGGTTCTAGACACCGGGGAGCTGTTTTTT. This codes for CASSLVLDTGELFF.